Here is one TCR beta chain with its context. Its specific antigen is unknown. Base qualities are not at hand, and no much larger clone is one base apart. These data are taken from a study of T cell responses to AZD1222 COVID-19 vaccine (dated by TCRdb to about 2021). Background on the whole study: A total of 230 to 250 trial participants underwent TCR sequencing, of whom 207 received two doses of AZD1222 and about 25 received two doses of the MenACWY control vaccine. Trial participants were enrolled into age subgroups of 18-55, 56-69 and 70-plus years, which contained around 150, 28 and 57 TCR-sequenced participants, respectively.

The CDR3 regions of human TCRbeta chains were analyzed by immunosequencing. In the paper's pipeline: Repertoire TCRs were matched against a reference library of SARS-CoV-2-specific TCRs generated with the MIRA antigen-specificity platform. Breadth was defined as the fraction of unique TCRs that were SARS-CoV-2-associated. Depth was defined as the fraction of total T cells that were SARS-CoV-2-associated. Using the MIRA data, each spike-specific TCR was assigned both to the spike region to which the TCR was reactive and to a CD4 or CD8 class. Log10-transformed breadth and depth values were compared by one-way ANOVA with Sidak's multiple comparisons tests. TCRdb took over this immuneACCESS table, retaining in-frame rearrangements with V and J assigned. Such tables are incomplete; in checked studies, under half of the missing clones stem from an unresolved V gene, and the remainder is unexplained. V and J calls and clone size are copied from that table; D and trimming were computed from the DNA. This sample comprises roughly 120,000 clones, 85% to 90% of them detected only once. Together, the top ten hold 3.5% of the sample.

According to the study, the label for this sample's time point signals: about 28 days (+/-7) after the second vaccine dose. AZD1222 recipients given second doses at about 4 weeks or at about 12 weeks were pooled, since spike-specific TCR depth and breadth were not found to differ between the two schedules. Samples from vaccinated people were obtained from the UK trials COV001 and COV002, which included a single-blind randomized controlled phase 2/3 trial of AZD1222 (ChAdOx1 nCoV-19) in healthy adults. For TCRbeta chain sequencing, PBMC samples from trial participants were taken at day 0 and at day 28 after the second dose. The paper as a whole reports these results and caveats: Vaccine-associated CD4 TCRs spanned the whole spike protein, with dominant responses in regions 160-218 and 743-854. In the small 56-69-year group, the increase in depth fell short of significance, most likely because of low power. After two AZD1222 doses, both the breadth and the depth of spike-specific TCRs were significantly higher than at day 0 and than in MenACWY recipients. Only six or seven AZD1222 recipients were SARS-CoV-2 seropositive at baseline, limiting conclusions about previously exposed vaccinees. Reportedly, close to half of the unique spike-specific TCRs recognized epitopes lying outside the regions that are mutated in the B.1.351 and B.1.1.7 variants. No day 14 peak-response samples were available, so repertoires were characterized only after the peak T cell response. Participants were mostly white British, with more females than males. The authors suggested clonal diversity may have been underestimated.

Material: peripheral blood, obtained 28 days after the second AZD1222 dose. The sequence was collected from an adult who received the AZD1222 COVID-19 vaccine.

The CDR3 loop reads CSASAGPNSPLHF. Here is the DNA: TGCAGTGCTAGTGCAGGGCCGAATTCACCCCTCCACTTT. Recombination connected TRBV20-1 to TRBJ1-6; the best D guess is TRBD1, with 5 bases matching. CDR1 DFQATT and CDR2 SNEGSKA were looked up in the germline V gene (reference sequence). Cut back by 3 bases and 7 bases, the V and J ends lie 10 bases apart. The CDR3 sequence holds 13 residues, the cysteine and phenylalanine included. The read is trimmed to its CDR3 DNA, 39 bases read in frame from base 1.